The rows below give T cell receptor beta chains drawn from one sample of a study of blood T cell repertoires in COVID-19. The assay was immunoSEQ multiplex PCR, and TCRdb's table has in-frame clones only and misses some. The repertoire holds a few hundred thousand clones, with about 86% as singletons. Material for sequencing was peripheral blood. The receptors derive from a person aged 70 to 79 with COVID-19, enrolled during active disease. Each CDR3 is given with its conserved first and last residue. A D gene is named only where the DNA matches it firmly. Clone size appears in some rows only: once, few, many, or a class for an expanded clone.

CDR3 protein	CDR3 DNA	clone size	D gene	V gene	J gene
CASSQVGGQGTRYF	TGCGCCAGCAGCCAAGTAGGGGGACAGGGAACCCGGTACTTC	-	TRBD1	TRBV4-1	TRBJ2-5
CASSNRDRGYNEQFF	TGTGCCAGTAGTAACCGGGACAGGGGCTACAATGAGCAGTTCTTC	-	TRBD1	TRBV19	TRBJ2-1
CATSGERDREMFDYGYTF	TGTGCCACCAGTGGGGAACGGGACAGGGAAATGTTCGACTATGGCTACACCTTC	-	TRBD1	TRBV24-1	TRBJ1-2
CASSLASLLANTGELFF	TGTGCCAGCAGCTTAGCCTCTCTCCTCGCGAACACCGGGGAGCTGTTTTTT	-	-	TRBV7-9	TRBJ2-2
CASSVTADTEAFF	TGTGCCAGCAGTGTAACGGCGGACACTGAAGCTTTCTTT	once	-	TRBV2	TRBJ1-1
CASSYSGTGVTPLHF	TGTGCCAGCAGTTACTCGGGGACAGGGGTTACACCCCTCCACTTT	-	TRBD1	TRBV6-2/TRBV6-3	TRBJ1-6
CASGLAFGTGELFF	TGTGCCAGCGGACTAGCGTTCGGGACCGGGGAGCTGTTTTTT	-	TRBD2	TRBV7-3	TRBJ2-2
CASTTSAYEQYF	TGTGCCAGCACCACGAGCGCCTACGAGCAGTACTTC	-	-	TRBV25-1	TRBJ2-7
CASSLLGQAKGETQYF	TGTGCCAGCAGCCTCCTTGGACAGGCGAAAGGGGAGACCCAGTACTTC	-	TRBD1	TRBV5-6	TRBJ2-5
CASSSDRRYNQPQHF	TGTGCCAGCAGTTCGGACAGGCGATACAATCAGCCCCAGCATTTT	-	TRBD1	TRBV28	TRBJ1-5
CASRHRTSEQETQYF	TGTGCCAGTAGACATAGGACTAGCGAGCAAGAGACCCAGTACTTC	-	TRBD2	TRBV19	TRBJ2-5
CASRSTGVEKLFF	TGTGCCAGCAGAAGTACAGGGGTTGAAAAACTGTTTTTT	-	TRBD1	TRBV6-5	TRBJ1-4
CASSLQAGVEDTQYF	TGCGCCAGCAGCTTACAAGCGGGAGTCGAAGATACGCAGTATTTT	-	TRBD2	TRBV5-1	TRBJ2-3
CASSPGQGRNTIYF	TGTGCCAGCAGCCCTGGACAGGGGAGAAACACCATATATTTT	-	TRBD1	TRBV5-4	TRBJ1-3
CAVGDFDGYTF	TGTGCCGTCGGGGATTTTGATGGCTACACCTTC	-	-	TRBV28	TRBJ1-2
CASSLMAGYTETQYF	TGTGCCAGCAGCTTAATGGCAGGGTATACGGAGACCCAGTACTTC	-	-	TRBV7-2	TRBJ2-5
CAWSDNRGPQETQYF	TGTGCCTGGAGTGACAACAGGGGGCCCCAAGAGACCCAGTACTTC	-	TRBD1	TRBV30	TRBJ2-5
CASSFGTGGEAFF	TGTGCCAGCAGCTTCGGGACAGGGGGGGAGGCTTTCTTT	-	TRBD1	TRBV7-9	TRBJ1-1
CASSMGTGGYGGNQPQHF	TGTGCCAGTAGTATGGGGACAGGGGGCTATGGGGGCAATCAGCCCCAGCATTTT	-	TRBD1	TRBV19	TRBJ1-5
CASSSRGEGTEAFF	TGCGCCAGCAGCTCAAGGGGGGAGGGCACTGAAGCTTTCTTT	-	-	TRBV5-1	TRBJ1-1
CASSADLGGYNEQFF	TGTGCCAGCAGCGCCGACTTGGGGGGTTACAATGAGCAGTTCTTC	-	-	TRBV9	TRBJ2-1
CASSVGGEKLFF	TGTGCCAGCAGTGTGGGGGGTGAAAAACTGTTTTTT	-	-	TRBV2	TRBJ1-4
CASSGTDDYEQYF	TGTGCCAGTAGTGGGACTGACGACTACGAGCAGTACTTC	-	-	TRBV19	TRBJ2-7
CASSSAGWADTQYF	TGTGCCAGCAGCTCGGCGGGGTGGGCAGATACGCAGTATTTT	-	-	TRBV5-4	TRBJ2-3
CASTVGNTEAFF	TGTGCCAGTACAGTGGGGAACACTGAAGCTTTCTTT	-	-	TRBV28	TRBJ1-1
CASSAHRGHYSYEQYF	TGTGCCAGCAGTGCTCACAGGGGGCACTACTCCTACGAGCAGTACTTC	-	TRBD1	TRBV6-4	TRBJ2-7
CASSPPGQNYGYTF	TGTGCCAGCTCACCACCGGGACAGAACTATGGCTACACCTTC	-	TRBD1	TRBV18	TRBJ1-2
CASSTADRGRFRNEQFF	TGTGCCAGCAGCACAGCCGACAGGGGGCGCTTCAGAAATGAGCAGTTCTTC	-	TRBD1	TRBV9	TRBJ2-1
CASSPTGFRETQYF	TGTGCCAGCTCCCCTACAGGTTTTCGAGAGACCCAGTACTTC	-	-	TRBV18	TRBJ2-5
CAISESRESPQHF	TGTGCCATCAGTGAGTCGCGCGAGTCGCCCCAGCATTTT	-	-	TRBV10-3	TRBJ1-5
CAGTFRGSSNEQYF	TGTGCCGGTACATTTCGGGGGTCATCGAACGAGCAGTACTTC	-	-	TRBV2	TRBJ2-7
CASSRPGQGYEQYF	TGTGCCAGCAGCCGACCCGGCCAGGGTTACGAGCAGTACTTC	-	-	TRBV7-8	TRBJ2-7
CAWSASVNQPQHF	TGTGCCTGGAGTGCGTCGGTGAATCAGCCCCAGCATTTT	-	-	TRBV30	TRBJ1-5